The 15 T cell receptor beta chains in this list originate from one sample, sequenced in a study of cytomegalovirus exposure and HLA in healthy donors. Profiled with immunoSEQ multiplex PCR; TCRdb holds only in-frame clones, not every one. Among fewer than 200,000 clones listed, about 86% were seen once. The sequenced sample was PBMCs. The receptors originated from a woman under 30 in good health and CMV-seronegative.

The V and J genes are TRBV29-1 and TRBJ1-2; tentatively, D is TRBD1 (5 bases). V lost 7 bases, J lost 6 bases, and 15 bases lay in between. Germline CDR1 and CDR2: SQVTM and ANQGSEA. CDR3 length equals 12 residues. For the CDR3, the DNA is TGCAGCGCATACCAGACGGGGGATGGCTACACCTTC. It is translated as CSAYQTGDGYTF. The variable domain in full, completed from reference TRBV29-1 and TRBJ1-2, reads SAVISQKPSRDICQRGTSLTIQCQVDSQVTMMFWYRQQPGQSLTLIATANQGSEATYESGFVIDKFPISRPNLTFSTLTVSNMSPEDSSIYLCSAYQTGDGYTFGSGTRLTVV.

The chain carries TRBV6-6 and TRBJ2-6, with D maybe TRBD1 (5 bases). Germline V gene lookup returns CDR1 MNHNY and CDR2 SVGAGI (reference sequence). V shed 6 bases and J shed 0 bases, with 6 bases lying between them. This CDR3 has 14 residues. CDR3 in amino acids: CASRGLSGANVLTF. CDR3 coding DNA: TGTGCCAGCAGGGGGCTCTCTGGGGCCAACGTCCTGACTTTC.

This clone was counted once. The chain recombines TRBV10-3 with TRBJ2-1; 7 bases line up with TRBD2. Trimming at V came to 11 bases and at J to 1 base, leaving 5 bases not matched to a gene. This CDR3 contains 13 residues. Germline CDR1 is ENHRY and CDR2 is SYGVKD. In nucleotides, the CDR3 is TGTGCCTTCCTGCGGGAGTCCTACAATGAGCAGTTCTTC. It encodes CAFLRESYNEQFF.

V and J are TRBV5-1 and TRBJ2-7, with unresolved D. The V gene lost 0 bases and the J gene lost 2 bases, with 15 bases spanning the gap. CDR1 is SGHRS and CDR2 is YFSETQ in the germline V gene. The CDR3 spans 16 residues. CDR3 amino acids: CASSLVDRTDPYEQYF. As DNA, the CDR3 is TGCGCCAGCAGCTTGGTAGACCGAACAGATCCCTACGAGCAGTACTTC.

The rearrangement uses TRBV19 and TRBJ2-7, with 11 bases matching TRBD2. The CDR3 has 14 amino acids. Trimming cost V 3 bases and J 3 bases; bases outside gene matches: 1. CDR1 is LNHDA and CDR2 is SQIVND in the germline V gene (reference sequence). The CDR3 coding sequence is TGTGCCAGTAGTATGGGACTAGCGGTCTACGAGCAGTACTTC. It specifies CASSMGLAVYEQYF.

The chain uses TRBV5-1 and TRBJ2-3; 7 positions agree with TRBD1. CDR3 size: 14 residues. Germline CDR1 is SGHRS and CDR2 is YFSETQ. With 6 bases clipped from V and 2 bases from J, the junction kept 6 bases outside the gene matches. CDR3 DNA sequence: TGCGCCAGCAAAGAAGGACAGGCCACAGATACGCAGTATTTT. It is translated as CASKEGQATDTQYF.

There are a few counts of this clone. CDR3: CASSPGGAYNEQFF. CDR3 nucleotide sequence: TGTGCCAGCAGCCCAGGGGGCGCCTACAATGAGCAGTTCTTC. The chain couples TRBV7-3 to TRBJ2-1; 8 bases fit TRBD1. Germline V gene lookup returns CDR1 SGHTA and CDR2 FQGTGA. The V gene end was trimmed by 5 bases and the J gene end by 2 bases; junction bases not matched to a gene: 2. This CDR3 spans 14 amino acids. The full variable domain, with the rest looked up from reference TRBV7-3 and TRBJ2-1, is GAGVSQTPSNKVTEKGKYVELRCDPISGHTALYWYRQSLGQGPEFLIYFQGTGAADDSGLPNDRFFAVRPEGSVSTLKIQRTERGDSAVYLCASSPGGAYNEQFFGPGTRLTVL.

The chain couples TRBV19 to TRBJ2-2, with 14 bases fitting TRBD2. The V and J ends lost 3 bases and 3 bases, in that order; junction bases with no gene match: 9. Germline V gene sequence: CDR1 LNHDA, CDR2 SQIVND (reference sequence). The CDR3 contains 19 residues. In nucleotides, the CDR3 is TGTGCCAGTAGTATTCCTAGGGGACTAGCGGGAGCGCACACCGGGGAGCTGTTTTTT. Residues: CASSIPRGLAGAHTGELFF.

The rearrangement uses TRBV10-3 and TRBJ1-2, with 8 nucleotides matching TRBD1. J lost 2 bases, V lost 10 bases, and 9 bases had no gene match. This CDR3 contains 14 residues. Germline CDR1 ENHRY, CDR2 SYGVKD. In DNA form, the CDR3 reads TGTGCCACAACCCGACAGGGGACCAACTATGGCTACACCTTC. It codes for CATTRQGTNYGYTF.

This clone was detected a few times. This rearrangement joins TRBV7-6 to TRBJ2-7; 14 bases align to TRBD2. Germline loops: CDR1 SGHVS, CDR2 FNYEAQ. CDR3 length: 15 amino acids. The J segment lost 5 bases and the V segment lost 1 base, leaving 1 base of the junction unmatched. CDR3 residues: CASSLVGLAGDEQYF. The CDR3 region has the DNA TGTGCCAGCAGCTTAGTGGGACTAGCGGGAGACGAGCAGTACTTC. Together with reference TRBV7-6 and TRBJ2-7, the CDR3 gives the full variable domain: GAGVSQSPRYKVTKRGQDVALRCDPISGHVSLYWYRQALGQGPEFLTYFNYEAQQDKSGLPNDRFSAERPEGSISTLTIQRTEQRDSAMYRCASSLVGLAGDEQYFGPGTRLTVT.

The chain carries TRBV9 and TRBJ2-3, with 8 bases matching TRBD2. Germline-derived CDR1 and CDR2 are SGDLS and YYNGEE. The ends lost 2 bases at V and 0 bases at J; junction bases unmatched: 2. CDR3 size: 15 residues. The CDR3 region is CASSVSGASTDTQYF. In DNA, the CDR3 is TGTGCCAGCAGCGTTAGCGGGGCTAGCACAGATACGCAGTATTTT. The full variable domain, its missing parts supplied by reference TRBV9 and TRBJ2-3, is DSGVTQTPKHLITATGQRVTLRCSPRSGDLSVYWYQQSLDQGLQFLIQYYNGEERAKGNILERFSAQQFPDLHSELNLSSLELGDSALYFCASSVSGASTDTQYFGPGTRLTVL.

The CDR3 loop reads CASSLNRDRAVETQYF. CDR3 bases: TGTGCCAGCAGCTTGAATAGGGACAGGGCGGTGGAGACCCAGTACTTC. The chain links TRBV5-6 to TRBJ2-5; 9 nucleotides agree with TRBD1. The V gene's germline CDR1 is SGHDT and CDR2 YYEEEE. The CDR3 runs 16 residues. With V trimmed by 1 base and J by 5 bases, 9 bases remained unmatched.

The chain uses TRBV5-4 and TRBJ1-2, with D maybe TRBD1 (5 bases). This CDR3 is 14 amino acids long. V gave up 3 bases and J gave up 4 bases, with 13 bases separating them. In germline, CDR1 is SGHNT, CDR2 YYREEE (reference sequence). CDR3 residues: CASSSRDLSYGYTF. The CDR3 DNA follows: TGTGCCAGCAGCTCCAGGGATCTGAGCTATGGCTACACCTTC.

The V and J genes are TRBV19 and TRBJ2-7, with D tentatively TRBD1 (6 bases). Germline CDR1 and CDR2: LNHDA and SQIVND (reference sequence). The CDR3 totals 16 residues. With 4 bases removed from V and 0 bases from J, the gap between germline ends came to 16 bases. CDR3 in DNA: TGTGCCAGTAGTACAGACAGGCCTGATAGCTCCTACGAGCAGTACTTC. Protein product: CASSTDRPDSSYEQYF.

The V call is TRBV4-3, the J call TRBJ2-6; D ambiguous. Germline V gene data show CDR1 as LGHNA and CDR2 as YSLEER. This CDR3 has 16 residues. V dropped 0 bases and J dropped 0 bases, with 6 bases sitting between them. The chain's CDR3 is CASSQDVSSGANVLTF. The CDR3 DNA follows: TGCGCCAGCAGCCAAGATGTCAGCTCTGGGGCCAACGTCCTGACTTTC.